This TCR beta chain was sequenced during a study of cytomegalovirus exposure and HLA in healthy donors. The germline CDR1 and CDR2 sequences are SEHNR and FQNEAQ (reference sequence). This CDR3 has 12 residues. The PCR ran on 60 Vbeta and 13 Jbeta primers. The table came from immunoSEQ multiplex PCR; TCRdb's copy has only in-frame clones and leaves some out. The table records fewer than 150,000 clones, 80% of them present only once. General study results and limits: A prior analysis recorded that most TCR beta V segments were productive about 87% or about 30% of the time. Relative to the approximately 630-donor mean, N-insertions were reportedly fewer in an Asian-associated ancestry cluster in a later analysis.

A note on this clone: Its antigen remains unknown. Relative to the germline gene, one junction end is altered; a read error may explain this.

The sequence was obtained from a young man in good health and CMV-seronegative. Sequenced: PBMCs. This rearrangement joins TRBV7-9 to TRBJ2-7, with D unresolved. CDR3 DNA: TGTTCCAGCAGCTCCCCTATCCACGAGCAGTACTTC. As protein: CSSSSPIHEQYF. The variable domain in full, completed from reference TRBV7-9 and TRBJ2-7, reads DTGVSQNPRHKITKRGQNVTFRCDPISEHNRLYWYRQTLGQGPEFLTYFQNEAQLEKSRLLSDRFSAERPKGSFSTLEIQRTEQGDSAMYLCSSSSPIHEQYFGPGTRLTVT.